Following are 18 T cell receptor beta chains from one sample sequenced in a study of blood T cells in healthy people across ages (dated by TCRdb to the mid-2010s). Libraries were prepared through 5' RACE. The reads were generated on an Illumina HiSeq 2500. A second 7 to 11 cycle PCR used a sample-barcoded 5' primer and a J-beta primer mix. TCRdb reran the public reads through fastp at Q25 and MiXCR, keeping productive beta chains. Every entry covers one CDR3 protein and lists the most common genes and DNA from its rows. The sample table shows 700,000 to 1,000,000 distinct CDR3 sequences, and approximately 48% are seen once. The ten largest clones capture 15% to 25% of the sample. The sequenced material came from blood. The receptor set was obtained from a man in his 60s in good health.

The chain couples TRBV20-1 to TRBJ1-2; TRBD1 is a possible D gene (6 bases). Germline CDR1 DFQATT, CDR2 SNEGSKA (reference sequence). The CDR3 has 13 amino acids. V was pared by 3 bases and J by 6 bases, with 14 bases between. The CDR3 DNA reads as TGCAGTGCTAGCCCAGGGGCTCCTGATGGCTACACCTTC. Amino acids: CSASPGAPDGYTF.

Only a few counts were recorded for this clonotype. The V gene is TRBV2, the J gene TRBJ2-5, with TRBD2 identical over 7 bases. The CDR3 spans 15 residues. Trimming cost V 1 base and J 2 bases; bases outside gene matches: 4. CDR1 and CDR2 from the germline V gene are SNHLY and FYNNEI. This CDR3 is CASSEETSLQETQYF. In nucleotides, the CDR3 is TGTGCCAGCAGTGAAGAGACTAGCCTACAAGAGACCCAGTACTTC.

This clonotype was found once. The chain recombines TRBV6-5 with TRBJ1-5; D is uncertain. The V gene's germline CDR1 is MNHEY and CDR2 SVGAGI. CDR3 length: 14 residues. Trimming took 4 bases from V and 1 from J, leaving 8 bases between them. This chain's CDR3 is CASSSYRSNQPQHF. For the CDR3, the DNA is TGTGCCAGCAGTTCGTACCGGAGCAATCAGCCCCAGCATTTT.

The chain uses TRBV6-2 or TRBV6-3 and TRBJ2-4; TRBD1 agrees at 8 bases. The tail of the sequence fits TRBJ2-7 better, so the J call may be wrong. Germline lookup yields CDR1 MNHEY and CDR2 SVGEGT. The CDR3 has 15 amino acids. The chain's CDR3 is CASSYYMQGANEQYF. In nucleotides, the CDR3 is TGTGCCAGCAGTTATTATATGCAGGGGGCGAACGAGCAGTACTTC.

In this sample, this clonotype turned up a few times. The chain combines TRBV7-6 with TRBJ2-3, with D tentatively TRBD1 (6 bases). The CDR3 spans 16 residues. Germline lookup yields CDR1 SGHVS and CDR2 FNYEAQ. With 4 bases removed from V and 2 bases from J, the gap between germline ends came to 16 bases. The CDR3 spells CASSSFRQAITDTQYF. The CDR3 nucleotides read TGTGCCAGCAGCTCGTTTCGACAGGCGATCACAGATACGCAGTATTTT. Variable domain in full (rest from reference TRBV7-6 and TRBJ2-3): GAGVSQSPRYKVTKRGQDVALRCDPISGHVSLYWYRQALGQGPEFLTYFNYEAQQDKSGLPNDRFSAERPEGSISTLTIQRTEQRDSAMYRCASSSFRQAITDTQYFGPGTRLTVL.

V gene TRBV20-1 combines with J gene TRBJ2-5, with D perhaps assigned TRBD1 or TRBD2 (7 bases each). The CDR3 runs to 14 residues. The germline V gene encodes CDR1 DFQATT and CDR2 SNEGSKA (reference sequence). V dropped 1 base and J dropped 11 bases, with 20 bases sitting between them. This CDR3 reads CSARAQGGAYEQYF. The CDR3 DNA follows: TGCAGTGCTAGAGCTCAGGGGGGGGCCTATGAGCAGTACTTC.

This chain connects TRBV10-2 to TRBJ1-4; D possibly corresponds to TRBD1 (5 bases). Trimming left V 4 bases short and J 7 bases short, with 16 bases between. The CDR3 totals 15 residues. Per germline, CDR1 WSHSY and CDR2 SAAADI. In DNA form, the CDR3 reads TGCGCCAGCAGTGGGAGGCAGGGCGAAGGTGAAAAACTGTTTTTT. This sequence encodes CASSGRQGEGEKLFF.

The chain combines TRBV7-6 with TRBJ2-1; 7 positions agree with TRBD1. J lost 3 bases, V lost 5 bases, and 7 bases had no gene match. The CDR3 sequence is 15 residues long. Germline CDR1 SGHVS, CDR2 FNYEAQ. The CDR3 sequence: CASSLRGGYYNEQFF. CDR3 DNA sequence: TGTGCCAGCAGCCTTCGAGGGGGCTACTACAATGAGCAGTTCTTC.

In its sample, this clonotype was seen a few times. This chain joins TRBV15 and TRBJ1-1; 7 positions agree with TRBD1. This CDR3 region has 15 residues. CDR1 and CDR2 from the germline V gene are LNHNV and YYDKDF (reference sequence). The V gene end was trimmed by 3 bases and the J gene end by 5 bases; junction bases not matched to a gene: 9. CDR3 nucleotides: TGTGCCACCAGCAGGCGACAGGGTACTAAGACTGAAGCTTTCTTT. Amino acids: CATSRRQGTKTEAFF.

The rearrangement uses TRBV3-1 and TRBJ2-1; 9 nucleotides match TRBD2. Germline loops: CDR1 LGHDT, CDR2 YNNKEL (reference sequence). V lost 4 bases, J lost 14 bases, and 6 bases stayed unmatched. The CDR3 sequence is 12 residues long. CDR3 DNA sequence: TGTGCCAGCAGCCTTAGCGGGGGTAAGGAGTTCTTC. This sequence encodes CASSLSGGKEFF.

This clonotype was detected only a few times. This chain uses TRBV6-5 with TRBJ2-5; D unresolved. The V end was cut by 5 bases, the J end by 5 bases, with 9 bases between. CDR1 is MNHEY, CDR2 SVGAGI, per germline. This CDR3 is built from 12 residues. The CDR3 DNA reads TGTGCCAGCAGTGACCCGATGGAGACCCAGTACTTC. This sequence encodes CASSDPMETQYF.

The genes are TRBV20-1 and TRBJ1-5; D perhaps matches TRBD1 (6 bases). The CDR3 has 14 amino acids. Per germline, CDR1 DFQATT and CDR2 SNEGSKA (reference sequence). The V end lost 5 bases, the J end lost 0 bases, and 11 bases lay between the germline ends. CDR3: CSAPQGISNQPQHF. CDR3 in DNA: TGCAGTGCTCCTCAGGGGATTAGCAATCAGCCCCAGCATTTT.

The chain uses TRBV29-1 and TRBJ2-7, with D possibly TRBD1 on 5 matching bases. The CDR3 length is 14 residues. V lost 4 bases and J lost 0, with 13 bases in between. Germline lookup yields CDR1 SQVTM and CDR2 ANQGSEA. The CDR3 DNA reads TGCAGCGTTGCAGGGCTTCCTAGCTCCTACGAGCAGTACTTC. Translation gives CSVAGLPSSYEQYF.

This clonotype was observed a handful of times. The chain links TRBV20-1 to TRBJ2-1; TRBD2 matches at 10 bases. This CDR3 has 15 residues. Trimming took 0 bases from V and 6 from J; bases not matched to a gene: 5. The germline V gene encodes CDR1 DFQATT and CDR2 SNEGSKA (reference sequence). CDR3 loop: CSARDTSGKLNEQFF. The DNA of the CDR3 is TGCAGTGCTAGAGATACTAGCGGGAAACTCAATGAGCAGTTCTTC.

This clonotype turned up a few times. The rearrangement uses TRBV4-1 and TRBJ2-5; TRBD1 might be the D (8 bases). The CDR3 sequence is 15 residues long. The V end lost 4 bases, the J end lost 5 bases, and 17 bases lay between the germline ends. Germline assignment: CDR1 MGHRA and CDR2 YSYEKL. In DNA form, the CDR3 reads TGCGCCAGCAGCCTCCACGGACAGGGAGGGGAGACCCAGTACTTC. Amino acid sequence: CASSLHGQGGETQYF.

This clonotype was seen a handful of times. The chain uses TRBV5-5 and TRBJ2-5; weak D call: TRBD2 (6 bases). CDR1 and CDR2 (germline): SGHKS, YYEKEE (reference sequence). The CDR3 extends over 13 amino acids. Trimming shortened V by 1 base and J by 3 bases, and 7 bases separated the two germline ends. CDR3 bases: TGTGCCAGCAGCTTGTGGGAGGAAGAGACCCAGTACTTC. Its translation is CASSLWEEETQYF.

The J gene is TRBJ2-1, the V gene TRBV7-2; no clear D gene. Germline V gene data show CDR1 as SGHTA and CDR2 as FQGNSA. V lost 1 base and J 7 bases, leaving 14 bases between the germline ends. The CDR3 consists of 15 residues. In DNA, the CDR3 is TGTGCCAGCAGCTTAGTTGCCCATACAAGTAATGAGCAGTTCTTC. Its translation is CASSLVAHTSNEQFF.

This clonotype was detected a few times. This rearrangement joins TRBV11-2 to TRBJ2-5; D tentatively reads TRBD1 or TRBD2 (5 bases each). This CDR3 comprises 14 residues. Germline V gene data show CDR1 as SGHAT and CDR2 as FQNNGV. With 2 bases removed from V and 1 base from J, the gap between germline ends came to 8 bases. The CDR3 spells CASSLMGPQETQYF. The CDR3, as DNA: TGTGCCAGCAGCTTAATGGGACCCCAAGAGACCCAGTACTTC.